This TCR beta chain was documented in a study of identical twins. The germline V gene encodes CDR1 MNHEY and CDR2 SVGAGI. The CDR3 covers 19 residues. The trim removed 0 bases at V and 2 bases at J, leaving 8 bases unmatched. TCRdb used MiXCR to reprocess the 5' RACE reads, holding one entry per CDR3 protein. There are around 480,000 distinct CDR3 sequences in the sample; 14% occur only once, and 0.5% to 0.65% lies in the top ten. Only a few counts were recorded for this clonotype. These same data were also listed under a study on yellow fever vaccine responses in identical twins.

This receptor was taken from a woman aged 18 to 35 in good health. What was sequenced was CD4+ T cells sorted from blood. The chain combines TRBV6-5 with TRBJ2-6; 9 nucleotides line up with TRBD1. As DNA, the CDR3 is TGTGCCAGCAGTTACTCCATGGGACAGGGAGCTGCTGGGGCCAACGTCCTGACTTTC. This sequence encodes CASSYSMGQGAAGANVLTF.